A single sample is the source of the 19 T cell receptor beta chains below, sequenced in a study of early T cells in non-severe SARS-CoV-2 infection. MiXCR was run by TCRdb on the 5' RACE reads, yielding one entry per CDR3 protein. The sample comprises 65,000 to 70,000 distinct CDR3 sequences, more than 9% of which are singletons, and about 1.7% rests with the top ten. Source material: whole blood. The receptor set was obtained from an adult who was a healthcare worker with PCR-confirmed SARS-CoV-2 infection or an uninfected control (not recorded which).

The sample holds many counts of this clonotype. The rearrangement joins TRBV7-9 to TRBJ2-1; D call uncertain. Trimming left V 2 bases short and J 4 bases short, with 18 bases between. The length of the CDR3 is 17 residues. The V gene's germline CDR1 is SEHNR and CDR2 FQNEAQ (reference sequence). The CDR3 here is CASSLPPWLTVYNEQFF. The CDR3 DNA reads as TGTGCCAGCAGCTTACCCCCGTGGCTGACCGTTTACAATGAGCAGTTCTTC.

This clonotype was seen ten or more times. The rearrangement uses TRBV11-2 and TRBJ1-1; D gene uncertain. Looked up from germline, CDR1 is SGHAT and CDR2 is FQNNGV. The CDR3 is 11 amino acids. V was cut by 1 base and J by 11 bases, with 8 bases left in between. CDR3 sequence: CASSLGGGAFF. CDR3 sequence (DNA): TGTGCCAGCAGCTTAGGAGGAGGGGCTTTCTTT.

The chain recombines TRBV7-9 with TRBJ2-7; 10 nucleotides agree with TRBD2. Germline CDR1 SEHNR, CDR2 FQNEAQ (reference sequence). The junction had 8 bases not matched to a gene; V was cut back by 4 bases and J by 2 bases. This CDR3 is 16 amino acids long. The CDR3 DNA follows: TGTGCCAGCAGCTCGACCAGCGGGGGGGCCCCCTACGAGCAGTACTTC. This gives the protein CASSSTSGGAPYEQYF.

This clonotype was seen a handful of times. V and J are TRBV12-3 or TRBV12-4 and TRBJ1-2; the D gene is possibly TRBD1 (5 bases). The V and J ends lost 2 bases and 8 bases respectively, with 12 bases between them. This CDR3 has 13 amino acids. CDR3 amino acids: CASSLQGSDGYTF. CDR3 DNA: TGTGCCAGCAGTTTACAGGGAAGTGACGGCTACACCTTC.

This clonotype was recorded at least ten times. CDR3 nucleotides: TGCAGCGTTCTCATAAACTATGGCTACACCTTC. Translated: CSVLINYGYTF. The chain uses TRBV29-1 and TRBJ1-2; D gene uncertain. Germline V gene lookup returns CDR1 SQVTM and CDR2 ANQGSEA. The CDR3 is made up of 11 amino acids. The ends were cut back, 5 bases at V and 2 bases at J, with 6 bases in the middle.

This clonotype was recorded a few times. The V gene is TRBV4-3, the J gene TRBJ1-1; 7 bases match TRBD1. Germline assignment: CDR1 LGHNA and CDR2 YSLEER. The CDR3 sequence is 14 residues long. J was trimmed by 11 bases and V by 1 base; bases with no gene match: 10. The CDR3 nucleotides read TGCGCCAGCAGCCAAGTTCGAGTACAGGGGTCGGCTTTCTTT. Protein product: CASSQVRVQGSAFF.

This clonotype was found a few times. The V gene is TRBV29-1, the J gene TRBJ1-2; no firm D call. Trimming removed 0 bases from V and 2 bases from J, with 7 bases in between. The V gene's germline CDR1 is SQVTM and CDR2 ANQGSEA. The CDR3 sequence is 13 residues long. This CDR3 reads CSVEDRQNYGYTF. The CDR3 region has the DNA TGCAGCGTTGAAGACCGGCAGAACTATGGCTACACCTTC.

The chain has TRBV6-6 and TRBJ1-1; the D gene is possibly TRBD1 (5 bases). The CDR3 loop spans 15 amino acids. Trimming left V 1 base short and J 8 bases short, with 17 bases between. From germline, CDR1 is MNHNY and CDR2 SVGAGI (reference sequence). The CDR3: CASSYFGTEGEEAFF. CDR3 nucleotide sequence: TGTGCCAGCAGTTACTTTGGGACGGAGGGAGAAGAAGCTTTCTTT.

This clonotype showed up many times. This chain links TRBV6-2 or TRBV6-3 with TRBJ2-1, with TRBD2 as a possible D gene (6 bases). CDR3 size: 12 residues. CDR1 is MNHEY, CDR2 SVGEGT, per germline. Trimming took 10 bases from V and 9 from J, leaving 16 bases between them. CDR3 nucleotides: TGTGCCATCAAGAAACACGGGGGTGAGCAGTTCTTC. Its translation is CAIKKHGGEQFF.

This clonotype was recorded a few times. J is TRBJ2-2 and V is TRBV5-1, with D possibly TRBD2 on 7 matching bases. V was cut by 2 bases and J by 2 bases, with 13 bases left in between. This CDR3 region has 16 residues. Germline V gene sequence: CDR1 SGHRS, CDR2 YFSETQ. CDR3 sequence reads: CASSLPGGTNTGELFF. The CDR3 bases are TGCGCCAGCAGCTTACCGGGGGGCACAAACACCGGGGAGCTGTTTTTT.

The V gene is TRBV7-9, the J gene TRBJ1-1; tentatively, D is TRBD1 (5 bases). CDR1 and CDR2 from the germline V gene are SEHNR and FQNEAQ (reference sequence). The germline V and J ends were trimmed by 4 bases and 1 base, with 13 bases remaining between them. There are 15 residues in the CDR3. The CDR3, as DNA: TGTGCCAGCAGCTCCTGGACACCGGAGAACACTGAAGCTTTCTTT. This sequence encodes CASSSWTPENTEAFF. The whole variable domain, remainder taken from reference TRBV7-9 and TRBJ1-1, is DTGVSQNPRHKITKRGQNVTFRCDPISEHNRLYWYRQTLGQGPEFLTYFQNEAQLEKSRLLSDRFSAERPKGSFSTLEIQRTEQGDSAMYLCASSSWTPENTEAFFGQGTRLTVV.

As regards this clonotype: A much larger clone lies one base from this, so it may be a read error. CDR3 nucleotides: TGTGTCAGCAGCAGACAGGGTTCGGACACCGGGGAGCTGTTTTTT. Translation gives CVSSRQGSDTGELFF. This sequence joins TRBV5-4 and TRBJ2-2; 7 bases are a match to TRBD1. The germline V gene has CDR1 SGHNT and CDR2 YYREEE (reference sequence). CDR3 length: 15 amino acids.

This clonotype was picked up many times. The genes are TRBV6-2 or TRBV6-3 and TRBJ2-5, with 7 bases fitting TRBD2. Germline V lookup: CDR1 MNHEY, CDR2 SVGEGT. Germline trimming cut 5 bases from V and 0 bases from J; bases unmatched to any gene: 6. The CDR3 is 15 residues long. In DNA, the CDR3 is TGTGCCAGCAGTCCTCTCGGACTAGACCAAGAGACCCAGTACTTC. It yields the protein CASSPLGLDQETQYF.

The chain couples TRBV20-1 to TRBJ1-2; D is uncertain. The CDR3 runs to 11 residues. The V gene lost 6 bases and the J gene lost 4 bases, with 9 bases spanning the gap. Germline V gene sequence: CDR1 DFQATT, CDR2 SNEGSKA (reference sequence). CDR3 sequence reads: CSAARGYGYTF. CDR3 coding DNA: TGCAGTGCAGCTCGGGGCTATGGCTACACCTTC.

This clonotype was seen ten or more times. V and J are TRBV7-2 and TRBJ1-1, with a tentative D call TRBD1 (5 bases). The V and J ends lost 1 base and 4 bases respectively, with 7 bases between them. The CDR3 is 13 amino acids. Germline V lookup: CDR1 SGHTA, CDR2 FQGNSA. Written as DNA, the CDR3 is TGTGCCAGCAGCTTAGGCGGGGCCACTGAAGCTTTCTTT. The encoded protein is CASSLGGATEAFF.

This clonotype was seen repeatedly, ten times or more. The genes are TRBV6-2 or TRBV6-3 and TRBJ2-2; the D is unclear. There are 14 residues in the CDR3. V shed 5 bases and J shed 6 bases, with 13 bases lying between them. Germline values: CDR1 MNHEY, CDR2 SVGEGT. CDR3 DNA sequence: TGTGCCAGCAGTCTCCCCTTCGGTTCCGGGGAGCTGTTTTTT. As protein: CASSLPFGSGELFF.

This sequence joins TRBV6-6 and TRBJ2-6; the match to TRBD1 covers 8 bases. CDR3 length: 18 amino acids. Germline V lookup: CDR1 MNHNY, CDR2 SVGAGI (reference sequence). Germline trimming cut 7 bases from V and 2 bases from J; bases unmatched to any gene: 13. CDR3 sequence (DNA): TGTGCCAGCACCTCAGTGGGCAGGGGGCGCGCTGGGGCCAACGTCCTGACTTTC. Its protein is CASTSVGRGRAGANVLTF.

This clonotype was observed a handful of times. The V and J genes are TRBV20-1 and TRBJ2-1, with unresolved D. The V and J ends lost 0 bases and 9 bases respectively, with 18 bases between them. Germline loops: CDR1 DFQATT, CDR2 SNEGSKA (reference sequence). This CDR3 contains 15 residues. The CDR3 DNA reads TGCAGTGCTAGAGAGGCAACAAGGACGGCTCCTGAGCAGTTCTTC. Translated, it gives CSAREATRTAPEQFF.

This clonotype was counted ten times or more. V and J are TRBV3-1 and TRBJ2-3; the D gene could be TRBD1 or TRBD2 (5 bases each). This CDR3 spans 18 amino acids. Deletions cut 3 bases from V and 0 bases from J, with 19 bases between. Germline lookup yields CDR1 LGHDT and CDR2 YNNKEL (reference sequence). The CDR3 sequence: CASSQGRARGPSTDTQYF. DNA of the CDR3: TGTGCCAGCAGCCAGGGGCGAGCTCGGGGCCCTAGCACAGATACGCAGTATTTT.